This T cell receptor beta chain appears in the sequencing data of a study of blood T cell repertoires in COVID-19. Among Cohort 3 donors, those recovered had two negative PCRs, clearance, or symptom resolution. Profiled with immunoSEQ multiplex PCR; TCRdb holds only in-frame clones, not every one. The sample lists hundreds of thousands of clones; roughly nine tenths were seen once. The CDR3 is made up of 16 amino acids. Germline V lookup: CDR1 MDHEN, CDR2 SYDVKM. Trimming took off 2 bases at V and 3 bases at J, with 17 bases between the two ends. This clonotype was obtained from a woman in her fifties or sixties who had recovered from COVID-19. Sample: PBMCs or T cells enriched from blood (not recorded which). V is TRBV28 and J is TRBJ2-7, with D possibly matching TRBD2 (6 bases). The CDR3 DNA reads TGTGCCAGCAGTTTACCCGGGGGACGTATGCTCTACGAGCAGTACTTC. Translating it yields CASSLPGGRMLYEQYF. Looking up the rest from reference TRBV28 and TRBJ2-7 gives the full variable domain: DVKVTQSSRYLVKRTGEKVFLECVQDMDHENMFWYRQDPGLGLRLIYFSYDVKMKEKGDIPEGYSVSREKKERFSLILESASTNQTSMYLCASSLPGGRMLYEQYFGPGTRLTVT.